A selection of T cell receptor beta chains follows, all from one sample in a study of beta chain features in type 1 diabetes. This table comes from immunoSEQ multiplex PCR, and its TCRdb copy is limited to in-frame clones, with some not included. The sample has hundreds of thousands of clones, around a sixth seen once. Sequenced material: naive CD4+ T cells from blood. Receptors were obtained from a man aged 18 to 30 in good health. The CDR3 runs from the conserved cysteine through the conserved F or W.

J,V,CDR3
TRBJ2-3,TRBV13,CASSLRPSGRKDTQYF
TRBJ1-4,TRBV9,CASSVGGANEKLFF
TRBJ1-6,TRBV28,CASSQGADSPLHF
TRBJ2-5,TRBV5-1,CASSWGIDSQETQYF
TRBJ2-3,TRBV7-2,CASSPAGLAGGIDTQYF
TRBJ2-3,TRBV7-9,CASSYLLTGWSTDTQYF
TRBJ2-6,TRBV5-1,CASSMGRTAGANVLTF
TRBJ1-1,TRBV2,CASNSYMNTEAFF
TRBJ1-2,TRBV10-3,CAISGVREGTDGYTF
TRBJ1-6,TRBV28,CASSPPRDDSTLHF
TRBJ2-6,TRBV11-1,CASSLAPGQAFSGANVLTF
TRBJ1-1,TRBV15,CATSRGVGGNTEAFF
TRBJ2-1,TRBV29-1,CSVTGTDSYNEQFF
TRBJ2-7,TRBV7-2,CASSRDIYEQYF
TRBJ1-5,TRBV4-1,CASSQEGTGRGQPQHF
TRBJ1-2,TRBV19,CASSMGTATNLYGYTF
TRBJ2-1,TRBV29-1,CSQDIGGVQFF
TRBJ1-1,TRBV5-4,CASSLGGAVGRVNTEAFF